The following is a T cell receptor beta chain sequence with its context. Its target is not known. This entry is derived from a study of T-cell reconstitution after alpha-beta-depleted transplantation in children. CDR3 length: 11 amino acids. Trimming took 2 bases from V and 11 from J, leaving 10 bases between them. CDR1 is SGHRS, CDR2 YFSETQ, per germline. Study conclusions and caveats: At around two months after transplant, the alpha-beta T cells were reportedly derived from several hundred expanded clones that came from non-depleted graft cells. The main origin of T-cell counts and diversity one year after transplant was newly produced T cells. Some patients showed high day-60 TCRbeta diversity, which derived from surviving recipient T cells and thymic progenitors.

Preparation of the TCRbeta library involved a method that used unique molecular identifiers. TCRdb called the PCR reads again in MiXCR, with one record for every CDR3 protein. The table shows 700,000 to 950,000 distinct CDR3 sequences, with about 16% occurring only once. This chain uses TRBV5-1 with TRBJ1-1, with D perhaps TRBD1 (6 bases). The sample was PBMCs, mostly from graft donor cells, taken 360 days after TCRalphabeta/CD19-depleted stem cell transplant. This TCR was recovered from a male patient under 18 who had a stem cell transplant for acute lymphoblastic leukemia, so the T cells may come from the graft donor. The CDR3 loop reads CASSFTGRAFF. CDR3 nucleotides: TGCGCCAGCAGCTTTACAGGGAGGGCTTTCTTT.